Listed here is a single T cell receptor beta chain. Based on its abundance in the sample, this clonotype is medium-sized (0.01 to 0.1%). This receptor's antigen is unknown. No much larger clonotype is one base removed from it; base qualities were not supplied. cDNA was synthesized by template-switch 5'RACE using a primer with a 10-nucleotide random unique molecular identifier that tagged each TCR transcript. Every sequencing run covered 15-18 subjects and yielded more than 170 million TCR-beta sequences. The RNeasy kit was used to extract total RNA. The KAPA Real-time Library Amplification kit was used to amplify TCR-beta VDJ regions with primers for the TCR constant region and the 5'RACE anchor. Sample indexes and Illumina adaptors were added in a first PCR, after which library yield was increased in a second PCR. After Ampure bead purification, the TCR product of roughly 650 bp was size-selected on a 2% E-gel SizeSelection system. Before pooling, library quality was checked on a Bioanalyzer, concentration was measured with Qubit, and libraries were quantified with the Kapa Library Quantification kit. Paired-end 2 x 150 bp sequencing of the libraries was performed on an Illumina HiSeq 2500. To increase sequence diversity, about 25-31% phiX was spiked into each library pool. Processing in the source paper ran as follows. The UMI-based MiGEC pipeline processed quality-filtered reads and removed over 80% of raw TCR sequences during error correction. IMGT germline references were used for aligning VDJ genes, and each clonotype was defined as a unique CDR3 amino acid sequence together with its V-J genes. Clonal expansion, Shannon diversity and CDR3 relatedness were evaluated with VDJtools (CalcPairwiseDistances, ClusterSamples), while phylogenetic trees were built in CLCbio workbench. Using coefficient-of-variation modelling across technical triplicates, the study counted a clone as expanded if it had at least 8 unique UMIs. The raw public data were reprocessed by TCRdb itself: fastp quality trimming at Q25, MiXCR clonotype calling, in-frame beta chains only. Rows matching on CDR3 protein sequence are summarized as one entry with the most common DNA and genes. These V and J calls originate from TCRdb's pipeline instead of the authors' own analysis. Present in this sample are roughly 23,000 distinct CDR3 sequences, 10% of which were seen just once. About 20% of the sample lies in the top ten.

Unsorted PBMC libraries were generated from 2 million PBMCs stored in RNAlater at -80 °C until RNA extraction. PBMCs were separated from peripheral blood using Ficoll-Hypaque density gradient centrifugation and then cryopreserved in liquid nitrogen. Taken from the germline V gene, the CDR1 and CDR2 loops are SGHDT and YYEEEE. V sheds 1 base and J sheds 6 bases, leaving 16 bases between their ends. There are 15 amino acids in the CDR3, from cysteine to phenylalanine inclusive. Left in the record is the CDR3 DNA by itself, 45 bases read in frame from the first base. The data are from a study of neurological immune-mediated disorders (dated by TCRdb to between 2018 and 2020). Regarding the complete study: The study compared peripheral blood TCR-beta repertoires of HTLV-I-associated myelopathy (HAM/TSP) patients, multiple sclerosis patients and healthy controls using UMI-based sequencing. The cohort included 60 to 70 subjects: approximately 15 with HAM/TSP, some 34 with multiple sclerosis, and approximately 20 healthy controls. Longitudinal samples, technical triplicates and paired sorted CD4+ and CD8+ T-cell subsets, alongside PBMC samples, were included among the roughly 97 TCR-beta libraries.

Study-wide findings and limitations: Expanded clones from different subjects shared no identical CDR3 amino acid sequences, which suggests that TCR-beta repertoires were private in all groups. The highest TCR clonal expansion was observed in HAM/TSP patients, whereas the lowest was observed in MS patients, even when compared with healthy controls.

Input material: PBMCs. The receptor chain draws on TRBV5-6 and TRBJ1-1; TRBD1 could be the D gene, as 6 bases match. This receptor was taken from a woman aged 55-69 years with HTLV-1-associated myelopathy (HAM/TSP). The encoded CDR3 is CASSLYWGGGPEAFF. The sequence in DNA is TGTGCCAGCAGCTTGTATTGGGGCGGGGGCCCTGAAGCTTTCTTT.